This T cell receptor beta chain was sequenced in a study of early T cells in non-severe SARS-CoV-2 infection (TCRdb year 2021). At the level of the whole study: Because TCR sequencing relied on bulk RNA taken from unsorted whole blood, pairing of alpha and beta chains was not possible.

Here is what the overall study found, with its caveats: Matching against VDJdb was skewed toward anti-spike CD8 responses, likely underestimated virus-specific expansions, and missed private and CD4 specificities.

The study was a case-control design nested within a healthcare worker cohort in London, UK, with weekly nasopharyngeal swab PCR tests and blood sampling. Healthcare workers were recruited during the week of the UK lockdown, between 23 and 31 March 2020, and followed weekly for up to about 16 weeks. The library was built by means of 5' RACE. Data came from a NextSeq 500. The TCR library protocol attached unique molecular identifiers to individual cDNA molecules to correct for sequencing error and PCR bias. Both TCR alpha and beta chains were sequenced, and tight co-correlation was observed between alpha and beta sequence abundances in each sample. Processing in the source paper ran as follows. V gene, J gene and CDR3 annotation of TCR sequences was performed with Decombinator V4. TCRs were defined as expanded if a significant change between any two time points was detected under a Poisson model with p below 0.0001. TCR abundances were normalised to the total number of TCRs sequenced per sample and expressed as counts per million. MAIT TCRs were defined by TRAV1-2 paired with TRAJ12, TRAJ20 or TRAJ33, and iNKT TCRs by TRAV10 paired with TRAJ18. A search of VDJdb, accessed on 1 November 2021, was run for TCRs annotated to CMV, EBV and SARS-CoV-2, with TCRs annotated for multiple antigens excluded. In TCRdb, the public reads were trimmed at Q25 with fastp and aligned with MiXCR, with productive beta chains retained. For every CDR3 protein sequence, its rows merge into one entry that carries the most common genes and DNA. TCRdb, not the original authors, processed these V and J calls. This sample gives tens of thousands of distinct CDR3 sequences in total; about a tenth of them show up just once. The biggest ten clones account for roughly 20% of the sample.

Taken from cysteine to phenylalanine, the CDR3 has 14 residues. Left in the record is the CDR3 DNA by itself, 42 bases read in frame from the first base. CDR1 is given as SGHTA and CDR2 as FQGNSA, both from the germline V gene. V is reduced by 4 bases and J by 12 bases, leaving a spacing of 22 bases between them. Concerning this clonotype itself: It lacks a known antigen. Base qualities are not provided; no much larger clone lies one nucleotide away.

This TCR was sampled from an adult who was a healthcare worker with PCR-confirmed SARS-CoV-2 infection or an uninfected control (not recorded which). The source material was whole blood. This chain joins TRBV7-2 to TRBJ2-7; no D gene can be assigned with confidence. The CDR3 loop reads CASSSRFSTDKWYF. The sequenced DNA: TGTGCCAGCAGCTCTAGATTTTCGACGGATAAGTGGTACTTC. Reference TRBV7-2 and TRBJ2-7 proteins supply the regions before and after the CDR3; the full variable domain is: GAGVSQSPSNKVTEKGKDVELRCDPISGHTALYWYRQSLGQGLEFLIYFQGNSAPDKSGLPSDRFSAERTGGSVSTLTIQRTQQEDSAVYLCASSSRFSTDKWYFGPGTRLTVT.